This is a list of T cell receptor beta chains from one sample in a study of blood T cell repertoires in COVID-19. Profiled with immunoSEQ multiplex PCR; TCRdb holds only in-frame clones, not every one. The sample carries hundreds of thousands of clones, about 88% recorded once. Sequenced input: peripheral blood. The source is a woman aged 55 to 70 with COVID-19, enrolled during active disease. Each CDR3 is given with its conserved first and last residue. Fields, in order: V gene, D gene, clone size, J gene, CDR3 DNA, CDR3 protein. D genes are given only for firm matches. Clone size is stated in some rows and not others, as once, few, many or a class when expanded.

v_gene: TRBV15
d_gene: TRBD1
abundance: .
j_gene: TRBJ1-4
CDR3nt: TGTGCCACCCGCACAGGGGGCGGTGAAAAACTGTTTTTT
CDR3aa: CATRTGGGEKLFF

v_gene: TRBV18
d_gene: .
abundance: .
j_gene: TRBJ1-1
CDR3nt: TGTGCCAGCTCACTACAGATGAACACTGAAGCTTTCTTT
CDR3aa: CASSLQMNTEAFF

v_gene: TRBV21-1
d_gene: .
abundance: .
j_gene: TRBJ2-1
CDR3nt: TGTGCCAGCAGCAAATCCGGGACTAGCGGGGGAAATGAGCAGTTCTTC
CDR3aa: CASSKSGTSGGNEQFF

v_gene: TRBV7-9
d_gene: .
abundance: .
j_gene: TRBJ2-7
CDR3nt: TGTGCCAGCAGCTCAGACTCACACTCCTACGAGCAGTACTTC
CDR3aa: CASSSDSHSYEQYF

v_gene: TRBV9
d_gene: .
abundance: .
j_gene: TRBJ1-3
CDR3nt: TGTGCCAGCAGTGGCACAGGGTCTGGAAACACCATATATTTT
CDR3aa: CASSGTGSGNTIYF

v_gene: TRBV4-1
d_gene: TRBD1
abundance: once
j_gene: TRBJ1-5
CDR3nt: TGCGCCAGCAGCCAAGTACCCAAAATTACGGGACAGGGAGAAGGTCAGCCCCAGCATTTT
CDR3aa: CASSQVPKITGQGEGQPQHF

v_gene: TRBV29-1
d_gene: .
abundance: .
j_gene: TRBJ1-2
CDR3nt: TGCAGCGTTACCCGGACAGCTAACTATGGCTACACCTTC
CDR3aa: CSVTRTANYGYTF

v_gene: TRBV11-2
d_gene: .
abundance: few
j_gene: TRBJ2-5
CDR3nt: TGTGCCAGCAGCTTAACGGGTGAGACCCAGTACTTC
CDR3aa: CASSLTGETQYF

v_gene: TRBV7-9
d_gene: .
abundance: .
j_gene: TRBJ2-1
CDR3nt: TGTGCCAGCAGCTTAGCCGGATGGGGCGAGTTCTTC
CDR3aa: CASSLAGWGEFF

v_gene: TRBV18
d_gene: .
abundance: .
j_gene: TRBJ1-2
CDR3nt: TGTGCCAGCTCACCAATGGAGGGGCAGGGTGCTGGCTACACCTTC
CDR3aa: CASSPMEGQGAGYTF

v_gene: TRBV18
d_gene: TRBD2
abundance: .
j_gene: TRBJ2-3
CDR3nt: TGTGCCAGCTCACCACCTATTACCAGAACTAGCGGGGGGCTGGGCACAGATACGCAGTATTTT
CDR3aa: CASSPPITRTSGGLGTDTQYF

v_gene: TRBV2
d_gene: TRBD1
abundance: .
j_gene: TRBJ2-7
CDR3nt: TGTGCCGGCACCGGGACAGGAAACGAGCAGTACTTC
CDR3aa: CAGTGTGNEQYF

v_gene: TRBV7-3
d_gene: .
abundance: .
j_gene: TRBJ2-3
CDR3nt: TGTGCCAGCAGGGCTCAGGGATTCCCAGATACGCAGTATTTT
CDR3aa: CASRAQGFPDTQYF

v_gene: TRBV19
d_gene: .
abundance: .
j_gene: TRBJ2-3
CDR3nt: TGTGCCAGTAGTATAGGCCTGTTTGAGCCACGCGGTACAGATACGCAGTATTTT
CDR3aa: CASSIGLFEPRGTDTQYF

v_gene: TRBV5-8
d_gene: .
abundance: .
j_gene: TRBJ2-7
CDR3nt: TGTGCCAGCAGCTCAGCGGAGGGGCCGGACGTAAGCTCCTACGAGCAGTACTTC
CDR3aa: CASSSAEGPDVSSYEQYF

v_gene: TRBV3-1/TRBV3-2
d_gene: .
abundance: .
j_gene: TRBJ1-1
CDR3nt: TGTGCCAGCAGCCAATACGGAACGGGAGGAGCTTTCTTT
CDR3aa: CASSQYGTGGAFF

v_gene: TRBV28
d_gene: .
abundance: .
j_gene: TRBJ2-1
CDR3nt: TGTGCCAGCAGTTTATCCGGGAACGAGCAGTTCTTC
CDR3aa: CASSLSGNEQFF

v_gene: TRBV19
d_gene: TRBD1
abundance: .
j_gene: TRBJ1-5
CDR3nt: TGTGCCAGTAGTACTGGACAGGGCAGAAGCAATCAGCCCCAGCATTTT
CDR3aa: CASSTGQGRSNQPQHF

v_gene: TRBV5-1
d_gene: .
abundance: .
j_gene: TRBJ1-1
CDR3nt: TGCGCCAGCAGCTTGGCCGTGGGGGGGCGGACTGAAGCTTTCTTT
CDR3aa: CASSLAVGGRTEAFF